One and the same sample provided the 15 T cell receptor beta chains below, sequenced in a study of beta chain features in type 1 diabetes. General study results and limits: In every one of the four CD4+ subsets, TCRB CDR3s were moderately but significantly shorter in Type 1 diabetes patients.

All of the isolated RNA was reverse transcribed, so expressed TCRB transcripts were sequenced. The data were produced by immunoSEQ multiplex PCR, yet TCRdb's version contains in-frame clones alone and is incomplete. The sample records about 160,000 clones, roughly 9% being singletons. What these receptors recognize is not known. The source material was central memory CD4+ T cells from blood. The origin of the receptors is a woman in her twenties or thirties with type 1 diabetes.

This chain links TRBV5-1 with TRBJ2-7; D gene unclear. Germline V lookup: CDR1 SGHRS, CDR2 YFSETQ. V was cut by 6 bases and J by 5 bases, with 18 bases left in between. The length of the CDR3 is 14 residues. CDR3 protein: CASKVLHEVNEQYF. In nucleotides, the CDR3 is TGCGCCAGCAAGGTCCTACACGAGGTCAACGAGCAGTACTTC.

The chain uses TRBV29-1 and TRBJ2-5; 9 bases are a match to TRBD2. The CDR3 is 18 residues long. Germline V gene data show CDR1 as SQVTM and CDR2 as ANQGSEA. The trim removed 5 bases at V and 4 bases at J, leaving 20 bases unmatched. The CDR3 protein is CSVQLTAGSGRRIETQYF. CDR3 sequence (DNA): TGCAGCGTTCAGCTTACCGCCGGTAGCGGGAGAAGGATAGAGACCCAGTACTTC.

The rearrangement uses TRBV11-2 and TRBJ2-2; D may be TRBD1 (5 bases). CDR1 SGHAT and CDR2 FQNNGV come from the germline V gene. CDR3 length equals 16 residues. With 1 base removed from V and 5 bases from J, the gap between germline ends came to 14 bases. CDR3 coding DNA: TGTGCCAGCAGCTTAGTATCACTTGGGGCTACCGGGGAGCTGTTTTTT. Amino acid sequence: CASSLVSLGATGELFF.

This clone occurred a few times. This chain uses TRBV5-1 with TRBJ2-2; TRBD2 matches at 9 bases. This CDR3 is 15 amino acids long. Looked up from germline, CDR1 is SGHRS and CDR2 is YFSETQ. V dropped 0 bases and J dropped 5; count of bases not matched to a gene: 2. The CDR3 nucleotides read TGCGCCAGCAGCTTGGGGACTAGCGCGACCGGGGAGCTGTTTTTT. This translates into CASSLGTSATGELFF.

V is TRBV27 and J is TRBJ2-5; D remains ambiguous. With 3 bases removed from V and 5 bases from J, the gap between germline ends came to 10 bases. Germline CDR1 and CDR2: MNHEY and SMNVEV (reference sequence). This CDR3 has 13 amino acids. The CDR3 bases are TGTGCCAGCAGTTTTAACAGAATGGAGACCCAGTACTTC. Translating gives CASSFNRMETQYF.

This clone was observed a few times. The J gene is TRBJ2-7, the V gene TRBV5-1; tentatively, D is TRBD1 (6 bases). The CDR3 totals 13 residues. The germline V and J ends were trimmed by 4 bases and 3 bases, with 11 bases remaining between them. CDR1 and CDR2 from the germline V gene are SGHRS and YFSETQ. This CDR3 reads CASSLGQFYEQYF. CDR3 nucleotide sequence: TGCGCCAGCAGCCTAGGACAGTTCTACGAGCAGTACTTC. Full variable domain (outside the CDR3, taken from reference TRBV5-1 and TRBJ2-7): KAGVTQTPRYLIKTRGQQVTLSCSPISGHRSVSWYQQTPGQGLQFLFEYFSETQRNKGNFPGRFSGRQFSNSRSEMNVSTLELGDSALYLCASSLGQFYEQYFGPGTRLTVT.

This chain links TRBV5-1 with TRBJ2-5, with 12 positions matching TRBD2. Germline CDR1 SGHRS, CDR2 YFSETQ. CDR3 length equals 16 residues. The J segment lost 1 base and the V segment lost 5 bases, leaving 6 bases of the junction unmatched. CDR3 sequence reads: CASSSLAGGFQETQYF. In DNA, the CDR3 is TGCGCCAGCAGTTCTCTAGCGGGAGGGTTCCAAGAGACCCAGTACTTC.

This clone has just a few counts. The chain recombines TRBV28 with TRBJ2-7; D not certain. The CDR3 covers 13 residues. V lost 3 bases, J lost 6 bases, and 12 bases lay in between. Per the germline V gene, CDR1 is MDHEN and CDR2 is SYDVKM. The CDR3: CASSFPLSREQYF. CDR3 sequence (DNA): TGTGCCAGCAGTTTCCCCTTGTCTCGCGAGCAGTACTTC.

A few counts support this clone. CDR3 nucleotide sequence: TGCGCCAGCAGCTTGGCCGGGGGCAATCAGCCCCAGCATTTT. It codes for CASSLAGGNQPQHF. V usage is TRBV5-1 and J usage is TRBJ1-5; D call uncertain. The CDR3 has 14 amino acids. Germline V CDR1 and CDR2: SGHRS, YFSETQ. The germline V and J ends were trimmed by 0 bases and 2 bases, with 6 bases remaining between them.

This clone was seen a few times. The rearrangement uses TRBV9 and TRBJ2-7; 10 positions match TRBD2. Per germline, CDR1 SGDLS and CDR2 YYNGEE. Trimming at V came to 0 bases and at J to 4 bases, leaving 7 bases not matched to a gene. The CDR3 consists of 16 residues. As DNA, the CDR3 is TGTGCCAGCAGCGTAGGAGCATCTAGCGGGAGTTACGAGCAGTACTTC. Residues: CASSVGASSGSYEQYF.

Concerning this clone itself: The junction shows a germline mismatch at one end, possibly a read error. The DNA for the CDR3 is TGTGCTAGCAGCCTACGCGGGGCCTACCAAGAGACCCAGTACTTC. Its protein is CASSLRGAYQETQYF. V and J are TRBV7-7 and TRBJ2-5, with D perhaps matching TRBD2 (6 bases). This CDR3 has 15 amino acids. CDR1 is SSHAT, CDR2 FNYEAQ, per germline (reference sequence).

This chain uses TRBV7-9 with TRBJ2-5; a possible D gene is TRBD2 (6 bases). The ends were cut back, 5 bases at V and 7 bases at J, with 17 bases in the middle. Germline assignment: CDR1 SEHNR and CDR2 FQNEAQ (reference sequence). The CDR3 runs to 14 residues. This chain's CDR3 is CASSPVAAAGTQYF. The DNA of the CDR3 is TGTGCCAGCAGCCCAGTGGCGGCAGCGGGGACCCAGTACTTC.

The chain combines TRBV7-6 with TRBJ2-1; 14 positions match TRBD2. Per the germline V gene, CDR1 is SGHVS and CDR2 is FNYEAQ. The CDR3 covers 18 residues. After removal of 4 bases from V and 3 bases from J, the junction contained 8 bases not matched to a gene. The CDR3 nucleotides read TGTGCCAGCAGCTCGGGACTAGCGGGAGTGGGGGTCTACAATGAGCAGTTCTTC. Its translation is CASSSGLAGVGVYNEQFF.

This clone was counted between two and nine times. The rearrangement uses TRBV5-6 and TRBJ2-7, with a weak D call TRBD1 (5 bases). The ends were cut back, 6 bases at V and 0 bases at J, with 13 bases in the middle. This CDR3 is built from 14 residues. Germline V gene data show CDR1 as SGHDT and CDR2 as YYEEEE. CDR3 region: CASKKLDNSYEQYF. The CDR3 DNA follows: TGTGCCAGCAAAAAACTGGACAACTCCTACGAGCAGTACTTC.

This clone was detected only a few times. V usage is TRBV7-9 and J usage is TRBJ1-1; no firm D call. In germline, CDR1 is SEHNR, CDR2 FQNEAQ (reference sequence). The CDR3 sequence is 12 residues long. The V and J ends lost 4 bases and 7 bases respectively, with 10 bases between them. In DNA, the CDR3 is TGTGCCAGCAGCTACTCCGGAGTTGAAGCTTTCTTT. Translated: CASSYSGVEAFF.